These 13 T cell receptor beta chains came from one sample sequenced in a study of beta chain features in type 1 diabetes. Their target antigens are unknown. Study observations and caveats: TCRB CDR3s were moderately but significantly shorter in Type 1 diabetes patients in all four CD4+ subsets.

The investigators reverse transcribed all of the isolated RNA, so they sequenced expressed TCRB transcripts. Sequencing used immunoSEQ multiplex PCR; TCRdb keeps in-frame clones, though not all of them. The top ten hold less than 5.5% of the sample, which has tens of thousands of clones, under 75% seen once. Material for sequencing was Tregs from blood. These receptors all stem from a man aged 18 to 35 with type 1 diabetes.

CDR3 sequence reads: CASSWTSSDEQYF. CDR3 coding DNA: TGTGCCAGCTCTTGGACTAGCTCTGACGAGCAGTACTTC. The chain uses TRBV18 and TRBJ2-7, with TRBD2 identical over 8 bases. Germline trimming cut 6 bases from V and 5 bases from J; bases unmatched to any gene: 6. The CDR3 is 13 residues long. Germline values: CDR1 KGHSH, CDR2 LQKENI.

The chain couples TRBV7-9 to TRBJ2-3; possibly TRBD1 for D (6 bases). This CDR3 comprises 13 residues. The V and J ends lost 10 bases and 4 bases respectively, with 15 bases between them. Germline assignment: CDR1 SEHNR and CDR2 FQNEAQ (reference sequence). This CDR3 is CAMGAAGPDTQYF. The DNA of the CDR3 is TGTGCCATGGGGGCAGCAGGGCCAGATACGCAGTATTTT.

The chain couples TRBV7-9 to TRBJ2-7; 10 positions agree with TRBD2. The V segment lost 5 bases and the J segment 2 bases; nucleotides outside the gene matches: 6. CDR1 and CDR2 (germline): SEHNR, FQNEAQ (reference sequence). The CDR3 is 15 residues long. The CDR3 sequence is CASSATGLATYEQYF. The CDR3, as DNA: TGTGCCAGCAGCGCGACGGGACTAGCGACCTACGAGCAGTACTTC.

The V call is TRBV5-1, the J call TRBJ2-7; D possibly corresponds to TRBD1 (6 bases). Trimming took off 2 bases at V and 4 bases at J, with 7 bases between the two ends. This CDR3 is built from 12 residues. Germline V gene lookup returns CDR1 SGHRS and CDR2 YFSETQ. The CDR3 nucleotides read TGCGCCAGCAGCTTACAGGGATACGAGCAGTACTTC. This gives the protein CASSLQGYEQYF.

The V call is TRBV10-2, the J call TRBJ2-1; 9 bases are shared with TRBD2. Germline CDR1 and CDR2: WSHSY and SAAADI. This CDR3 contains 12 residues. Trimming took 2 bases from V and 14 from J; bases not matched to a gene: 4. DNA of the CDR3: TGCGCCAGCAGTGAGCCGGGCGGGAGGGAGTTCTTC. It is translated as CASSEPGGREFF.

This clone was detected once. The DNA of the CDR3 is TGTGCCAGCAGCTTATCCCTAATACAAGAGACCCAGTACTTC. The encoded protein is CASSLSLIQETQYF. The chain is built from TRBV13 and TRBJ2-5; D is ambiguous. This CDR3 has 14 residues. V lost 2 bases and J lost 2, with 9 bases in between. Germline CDR1 and CDR2: PRHDT and FYEKMQ (reference sequence). Variable domain in full (rest from reference TRBV13 and TRBJ2-5): AAGVIQSPRHLIKEKRETATLKCYPIPRHDTVYWYQQGPGQDPQFLISFYEKMQSDKGSIPDRFSAQQFSDYHSELNMSSLELGDSALYFCASSLSLIQETQYFGPGTRLLVL.

The V call is TRBV2, the J call TRBJ2-1; possible D gene TRBD2, 6 bases. Between the trimmed V and J ends, which lost 0 bases and 14 bases, there was a span of 17 bases. The CDR3 extends over 14 amino acids. Germline-derived CDR1 and CDR2 are SNHLY and FYNNEI. DNA for the CDR3: TGTGCCAGCAGTGAAGCAGAGTTCGGGGGACTTGAGTTCTTC. Its protein is CASSEAEFGGLEFF. The complete variable domain, with remaining parts taken from reference TRBV2 and TRBJ2-1, reads EPEVTQTPSHQVTQMGQEVILRCVPISNHLYFYWYRQILGQKVEFLVSFYNNEISEKSEIFDDQFSVERPDGSNFTLKIRSTKLEDSAMYFCASSEAEFGGLEFFGPGTRLTVL.

V gene TRBV5-1 combines with J gene TRBJ1-2; 8 nucleotides align to TRBD1. CDR1 is SGHRS, CDR2 YFSETQ, per germline. Germline trimming cut 2 bases from V and 8 bases from J; bases unmatched to any gene: 8. The CDR3 extends over 14 amino acids. The CDR3 nucleotides read TGCGCCAGCAGCTTCCAGGGGGCGAGTCAAGGCTACACCTTC. It yields the protein CASSFQGASQGYTF.

This sequence joins TRBV30 and TRBJ2-3, with 8 bases aligning to TRBD1. V was clipped by 5 bases and J by 3 bases; unmatched bases: 4. Germline V gives CDR1 GTSNPN, CDR2 SVGIG (reference sequence). The CDR3 contains 13 residues. This CDR3 is CAWAGGATDTQYF. The CDR3 bases are TGTGCCTGGGCAGGGGGCGCAACAGATACGCAGTATTTT.

This sequence joins TRBV7-2 and TRBJ1-2, with 9 bases identical to TRBD1. There are 15 residues in the CDR3. V gave up 2 bases and J gave up 8 bases; unmatched junction bases: 9. Germline CDR1 and CDR2: SGHTA and FQGNSA. CDR3 bases: TGTGCCAGCAGCTTACAAGCACAGGGGGCGGAAGGCTACACCTTC. Translation gives CASSLQAQGAEGYTF.

The chain uses TRBV5-1 and TRBJ1-1, with D perhaps TRBD1 (5 bases). In germline, CDR1 is SGHRS, CDR2 YFSETQ. V was pared by 0 bases and J by 5 bases, with 11 bases between. The CDR3 sequence is 14 residues long. The CDR3 DNA is TGCGCCAGCAGCTTGGCGGGGGATTGGACTGAAGCTTTCTTT. This sequence encodes CASSLAGDWTEAFF.

The chain is built from TRBV11-2 and TRBJ1-5, with D possibly being TRBD1 (6 bases). Trimming stripped 5 bases from V and 7 bases from J, with 12 bases between. This CDR3 has 13 amino acids. The germline gives CDR1 SGHAT, CDR2 FQNNGV. The CDR3 DNA sequence: TGTGCCAGCAGCGCGGACAGAAGCCAGCCCCAGCATTTT. It is translated as CASSADRSQPQHF.

The V gene is TRBV28, the J gene TRBJ2-3; TRBD2 matches 12 bases. Trimming cost V 6 bases and J 8 bases; bases outside gene matches: 3. The CDR3 is 13 residues long. The V gene's germline CDR1 is MDHEN and CDR2 SYDVKM. The CDR3 DNA reads TGTGCCAGCAGCGGACTAGCGGGACCTACGCAGTATTTT. Its translation is CASSGLAGPTQYF.